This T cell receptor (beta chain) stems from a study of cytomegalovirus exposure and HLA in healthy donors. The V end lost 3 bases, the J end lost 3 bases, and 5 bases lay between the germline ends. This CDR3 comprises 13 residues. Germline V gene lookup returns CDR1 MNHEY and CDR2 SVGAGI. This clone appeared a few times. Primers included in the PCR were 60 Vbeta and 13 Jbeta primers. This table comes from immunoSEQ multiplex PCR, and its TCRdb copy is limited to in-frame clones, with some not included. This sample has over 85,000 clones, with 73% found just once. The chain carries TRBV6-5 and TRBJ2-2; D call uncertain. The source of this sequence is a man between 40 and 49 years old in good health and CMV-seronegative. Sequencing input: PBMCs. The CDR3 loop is CASSYPDTGELFF. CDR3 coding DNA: TGTGCCAGCAGTTATCCGGACACCGGGGAGCTGTTTTTT.